This T cell receptor beta chain is drawn from a study of regulatory T cells in long-lasting Graves disease. As to time point: persistent/refractory GD, antithyroid drugs over 5 years with positive TRAb. There was RNA extracted from PBMCs, and the TCR library was made from it. Criteria from the American Thyroid Association guidelines were applied to diagnose Graves' disease. Combining iRepertoire HTBI primers with Arm-PCR of CDR3 regions, the authors built TCR beta libraries. In the original workflow: Throughout the samples, researchers identified roughly 60 TRBV and some 14 TRBJ segments. From the multiplex PCR reads, TCRdb called clonotypes with MiXCR, one entry per CDR3 protein. The V and J calls shown here were made by TCRdb, not taken from the authors' results. The top ten hold just over 55% of the sample, which has under 350,000 distinct CDR3 sequences, approximately 20% seen once. Trimming left V 10 bases short and J 1 base short, with 16 bases between. CDR1 and CDR2 (germline): MNHNS, SASEGT. The CDR3 has 14 residues.

The study's findings and limits: Study of thyroid tissue was not done, with only peripheral blood studied. Repertoires from persistent disease leaned toward TRBV28, TRBJ1-2 and TRBJ2-5.

This clonotype was detected only a few times. Its target is unknown. This sequence joins TRBV6-1 and TRBJ2-5; tentative D call: TRBD1 (5 bases). Sequenced here: peripheral blood mononuclear cells (PBMCs), sampled when the disease was refractory, from a patient treated with antithyroid drugs. The clonotype originates from a female donor with Graves disease. Here the CDR3 DNA reads TGTGCCACCCAACAACAAACAGGCCAAGAGACCCAGTACTTC. Translated: CATQQQTGQETQYF.